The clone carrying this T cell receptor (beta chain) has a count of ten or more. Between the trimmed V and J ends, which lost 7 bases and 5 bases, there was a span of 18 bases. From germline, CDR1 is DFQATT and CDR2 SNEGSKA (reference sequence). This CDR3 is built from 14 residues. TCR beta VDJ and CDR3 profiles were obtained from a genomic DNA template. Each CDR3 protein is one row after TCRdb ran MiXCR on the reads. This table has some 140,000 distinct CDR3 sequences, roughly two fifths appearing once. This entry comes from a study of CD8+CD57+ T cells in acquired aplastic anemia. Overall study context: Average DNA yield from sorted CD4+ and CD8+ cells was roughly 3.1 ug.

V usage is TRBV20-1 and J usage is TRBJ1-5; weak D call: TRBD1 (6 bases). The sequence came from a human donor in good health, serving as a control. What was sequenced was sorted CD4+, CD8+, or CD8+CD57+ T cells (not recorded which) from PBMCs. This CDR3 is CSGRTAEQDQPQHF. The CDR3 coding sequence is TGCAGTGGGCGGACAGCCGAACAAGATCAGCCCCAGCATTTT.